This T cell receptor (beta chain) was identified during a study of post-analysis software for immune sequencing data. Study-level points and caveats: Co-batched samples clustered tightly together by F measure. The normalized Chao1 diversity of multiple sclerosis patients was significantly lower than that of controls. When patients were compared with controls, about 5 TRBV segments were more frequent, TRBV5-6, TRBV5-1 and TRBV20-1 among them.

Of note for this clonotype: The antigen remains undetermined.

V lost 6 bases to trimming and J lost 1 base; unmatched junction nucleotides: 9. The CDR3 covers 16 residues. Looked up from germline, CDR1 is SGHVS and CDR2 is FNYEAQ. TCR beta cDNA libraries had unique molecular identifiers. With roughly 1 to 10 million T cells as the source, approximately 500,000 cDNA molecules resulted. From the PCR reads, TCRdb called clonotypes with MiXCR, one entry per CDR3 protein. The data contain 740,000 or so distinct CDR3 sequences, under 70% of them seen just once; the ten biggest clones take up 4.6%. The clonotype was recovered from a girl aged 5 to 17 with multiple sclerosis. Sequencing was done on a sample of blood. V gene TRBV7-6 combines with J gene TRBJ2-1; 7 nucleotides align to TRBD2. The CDR3 loop is CASRSLGGGSYNEQFF. CDR3 DNA sequence: TGTGCCAGCAGATCCCTCGGCGGGGGTTCCTACAATGAGCAGTTCTTC.